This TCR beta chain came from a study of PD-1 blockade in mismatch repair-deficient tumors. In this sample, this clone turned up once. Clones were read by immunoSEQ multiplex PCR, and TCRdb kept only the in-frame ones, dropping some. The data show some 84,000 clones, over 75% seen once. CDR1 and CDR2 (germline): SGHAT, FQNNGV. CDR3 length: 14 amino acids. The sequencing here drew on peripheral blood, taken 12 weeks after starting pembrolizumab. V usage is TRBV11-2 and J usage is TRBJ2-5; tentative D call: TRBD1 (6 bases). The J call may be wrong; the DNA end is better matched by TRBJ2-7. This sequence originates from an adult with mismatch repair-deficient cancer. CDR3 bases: TGTGCCAGCAGCCTAGGGGGATTCACCTACGAGCAGTACTTC. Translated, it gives CASSLGGFTYEQYF.